This is a list of T cell receptor beta chains from one sample in a study of T cells in Graves' hyperthyroidism and ophthalmopathy. TCRdb processed the multiplex PCR reads anew with MiXCR; each CDR3 protein has one entry. The data contain about 380,000 distinct CDR3 sequences, roughly 12% of them singletons. The specimen was blood. The receptor source for this set is a man aged 30-40 years with Graves' hyperthyroidism that later progressed to Graves' ophthalmopathy. The CDR3 runs from the conserved cysteine through the conserved F or W. The D gene is left open where the match is weak. Size is stated for part of the rows, as once, few or many counts, or as a class when the clone is expanded.

d_call,j_call,cdr3_length,v_call,clone_size,cdr3_aa,cdr3_nt
TRBD1,TRBJ1-1,12,TRBV30,many,CAWKQGSTEAFF,TGTGCCTGGAAACAGGGGAGCACTGAAGCTTTCTTT
-,TRBJ1-1,14,TRBV2,many,CASSEPLSYTEAFF,TGTGCCAGCAGTGAACCCTTGAGTTATACTGAAGCTTTCTTT
-,TRBJ1-1,12,TRBV12-3/TRBV12-4,many,CASEHPNTEAFF,TGTGCCAGCGAACACCCGAACACTGAAGCTTTCTTT
TRBD2,TRBJ2-4,16,TRBV2,few,CASSGLAGGRWNIQYF,TGTGCCAGCAGTGGACTAGCGGGGGGGCGGTGGAACATTCAGTACTTC
-,TRBJ2-6,11,TRBV12-3/TRBV12-4,-,CASSLWASLTF,TGTGCCAGCAGTTTATGGGCCAGCCTGACTTTC
TRBD1,TRBJ1-5,16,TRBV7-2,many,CASSLAGGTSNQPQHF,TGTGCCAGCAGCTTAGCAGGGGGCACAAGCAATCAGCCCCAGCATTTT
-,TRBJ2-6,18,TRBV7-6,once,CASSLAAGEWTGANVLTF,TGTGCCAGCAGCTTAGCGGCAGGGGAATGGACTGGGGCCAACGTCCTGACTTTC
-,TRBJ2-2,14,TRBV29-1,-,CSVEAGPGTGELFF,TGCAGCGTTGAAGCGGGCCCCGGGACCGGGGAGCTGTTTTTT
TRBD2,TRBJ2-7,17,TRBV7-9,many,CASSLGGLAGVSYEQYF,TGTGCCAGCAGCTTAGGTGGACTAGCGGGGGTCTCCTACGAGCAGTACTTC
-,TRBJ2-5,12,TRBV5-6,-,CASSLLAGTQYF,TGTGCCAGCAGCCTCCTTGCGGGGACCCAGTACTTC
-,TRBJ2-7,11,TRBV19,-,CASSTLEKQYF,TGTGCCAGTAGTACCTTGGAGAAGCAGTACTTC
-,TRBJ1-5,16,TRBV6-6,many,CASSYGQNCSNQPQHF,TGTGCCAGCAGTTACGGGCAGAACTGTAGCAATCAGCCCCAGCATTTT
TRBD2,TRBJ2-1,12,TRBV28,many,CASSSTGGEQFF,TGTGCCAGCAGTTCGACGGGAGGCGAGCAGTTCTTC
-,TRBJ1-5,15,TRBV15,few,CATSREVGDNQPQHF,TGTGCCACCAGCAGAGAAGTAGGTGACAATCAGCCCCAGCATTTT
TRBD2,TRBJ2-1,14,TRBV11-2,many,CASSLERGRDEQFF,TGTGCCAGCAGCTTAGAGCGGGGGAGGGATGAGCAGTTCTTC
TRBD1,TRBJ2-7,16,TRBV28,many,CASSYPRDRESYEQYF,TGTGCCAGCAGTTACCCTCGGGACAGGGAATCCTACGAGCAGTACTTC